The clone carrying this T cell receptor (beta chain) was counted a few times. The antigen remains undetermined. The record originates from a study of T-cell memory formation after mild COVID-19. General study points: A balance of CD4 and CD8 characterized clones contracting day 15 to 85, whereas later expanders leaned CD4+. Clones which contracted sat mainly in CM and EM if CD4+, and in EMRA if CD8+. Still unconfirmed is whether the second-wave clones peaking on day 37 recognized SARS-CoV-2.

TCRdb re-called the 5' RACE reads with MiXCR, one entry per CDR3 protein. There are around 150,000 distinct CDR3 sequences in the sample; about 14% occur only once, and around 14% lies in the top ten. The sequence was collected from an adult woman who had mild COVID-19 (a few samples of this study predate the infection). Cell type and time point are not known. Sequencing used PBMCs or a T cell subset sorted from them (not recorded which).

The CDR3 spells CASSKDDEQYF. CDR3 nucleotides: TGCGCCAGCAGCAAGGACGACGAGCAGTACTTC. This chain uses TRBV5-1 with TRBJ2-7, with unresolved D. This CDR3 has 11 residues. Looked up from germline, CDR1 is SGHRS and CDR2 is YFSETQ. The V end lost 4 bases, the J end lost 5 bases, and 7 bases lay between the germline ends.